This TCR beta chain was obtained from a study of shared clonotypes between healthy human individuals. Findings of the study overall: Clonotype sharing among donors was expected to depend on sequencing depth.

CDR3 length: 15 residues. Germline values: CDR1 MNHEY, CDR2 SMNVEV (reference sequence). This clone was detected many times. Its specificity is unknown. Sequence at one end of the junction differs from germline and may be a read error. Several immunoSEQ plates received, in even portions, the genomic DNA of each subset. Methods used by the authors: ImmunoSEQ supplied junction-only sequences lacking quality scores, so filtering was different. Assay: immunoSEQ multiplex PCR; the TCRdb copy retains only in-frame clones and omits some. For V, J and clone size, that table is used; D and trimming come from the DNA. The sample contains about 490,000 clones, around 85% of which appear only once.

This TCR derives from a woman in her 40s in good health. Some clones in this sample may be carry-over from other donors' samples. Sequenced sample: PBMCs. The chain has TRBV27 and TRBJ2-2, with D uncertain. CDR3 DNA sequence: TGTGCCGGCAGATTTCTCGGTCCTAACACCGGGGAGCTGTTTTTT. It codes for CAGRFLGPNTGELFF.